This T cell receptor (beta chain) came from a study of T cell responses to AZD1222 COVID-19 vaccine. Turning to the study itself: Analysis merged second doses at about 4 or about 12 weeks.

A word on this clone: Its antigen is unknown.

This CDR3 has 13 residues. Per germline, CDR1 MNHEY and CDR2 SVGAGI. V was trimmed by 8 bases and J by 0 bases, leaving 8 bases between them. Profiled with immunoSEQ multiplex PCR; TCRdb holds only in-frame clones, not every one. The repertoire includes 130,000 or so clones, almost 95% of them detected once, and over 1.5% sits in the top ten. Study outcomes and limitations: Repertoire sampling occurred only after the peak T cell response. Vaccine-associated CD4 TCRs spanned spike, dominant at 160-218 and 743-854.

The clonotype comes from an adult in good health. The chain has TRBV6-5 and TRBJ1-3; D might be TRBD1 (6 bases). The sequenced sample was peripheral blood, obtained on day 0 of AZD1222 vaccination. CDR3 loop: CASGTYSGNTIYF. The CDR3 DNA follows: TGTGCCAGCGGGACATACTCTGGAAACACCATATATTTT.